The 24 T cell receptor beta chains below all came from one sample that was sequenced in a study of blood T cell repertoires in COVID-19. Sequencing was performed with immunoSEQ multiplex PCR; in TCRdb, only in-frame clones are kept and a portion is missing. This sample has about 310,000 clones, with nearly 90% found just once. Sequenced sample: peripheral blood. Receptor source: a woman between 40 and 50 years old with COVID-19, enrolled during active disease.

This chain uses TRBV4-3 with TRBJ2-2, with D possibly matching TRBD1 (5 bases). The CDR3 has 16 residues. Per germline, CDR1 LGHNA and CDR2 YSLEER. The germline V and J ends were trimmed by 4 bases and 0 bases, with 12 bases remaining between them. CDR3 protein: CASSPKMTANTGELFF. As DNA, the CDR3 is TGCGCCAGCAGCCCCAAAATGACAGCGAACACCGGGGAGCTGTTTTTT.

This clone was seen a few times. The chain is built from TRBV7-9 and TRBJ1-1; D is unclear. CDR1 is SEHNR, CDR2 FQNEAQ, per germline (reference sequence). V was clipped by 2 bases and J by 7 bases, with 11 bases between them. The CDR3 length is 13 residues. The CDR3 nucleotides are TGTGCCAGCAGCTTATTCATCGGTTTTGAAGCTTTCTTT. Translated: CASSLFIGFEAFF.

The V and J genes are TRBV27 and TRBJ2-2; 8 bases align to TRBD2. Germline V gene sequence: CDR1 MNHEY, CDR2 SMNVEV (reference sequence). After removal of 4 bases from V and 5 bases from J, the junction contained 9 bases not matched to a gene. The CDR3 is 16 amino acids. CDR3: CASSSTRGRPTGELFF. CDR3 sequence (DNA): TGTGCCAGCAGTTCAACCCGCGGGAGGCCGACCGGGGAGCTGTTTTTT.

V gene TRBV27 combines with J gene TRBJ2-6; D remains unclear. V dropped 6 bases and J dropped 2 bases, with 8 bases sitting between them. This CDR3 has 14 residues. Germline CDR1 reads MNHEY; CDR2 reads SMNVEV (reference sequence). The CDR3 loop reads CASREVPGANVLTF. The DNA for the CDR3 is TGTGCCAGCAGAGAGGTCCCTGGGGCCAACGTCCTGACTTTC.

The V call is TRBV7-9, the J call TRBJ2-5; 11 nucleotides agree with TRBD1. The germline CDR1 and CDR2 sequences are SEHNR and FQNEAQ (reference sequence). CDR3 length: 18 amino acids. V trimming: 6 bases; J trimming: 4 bases; junction bases outside the gene matches: 16. The CDR3 DNA reads TGTGCCAGCAGTCGAACCACCCCGGGACAGGGGGTAAGAGAGACCCAGTACTTC. This codes for CASSRTTPGQGVRETQYF.

The chain employs TRBV9 and TRBJ2-3; TRBD2 agrees at 14 bases. In germline, CDR1 is SGDLS, CDR2 YYNGEE. The junction had 14 bases not matched to a gene; V was cut back by 4 bases and J by 7 bases. The CDR3 contains 18 residues. CDR3 residues: CASSPRGTSGGITNTQYF. The CDR3 DNA reads as TGTGCCAGCAGCCCGCGAGGGACTAGCGGGGGAATTACGAATACGCAGTATTTT.

This clone appeared a single time. The chain recombines TRBV3-1 (or the pseudogene TRBV3-2) with TRBJ2-3; 10 bases are a match to TRBD2. The CDR3 length is 13 residues. Per the germline V gene, CDR1 is LGHDT and CDR2 is YNNKEL (reference sequence). Trimming cost V 9 bases and J 5 bases; bases outside gene matches: 5. Written as DNA, the CDR3 is TGTGCCAGGGCAAGACTAGCGGGAGATACGCAGTATTTT. Translation gives CARARLAGDTQYF.

V is TRBV10-3 and J is TRBJ2-3; 12 nucleotides agree with TRBD2. This CDR3 has 13 residues. Trimming cost V 11 bases and J 0 bases; bases outside gene matches: 0. Looked up from germline, CDR1 is ENHRY and CDR2 is SYGVKD. DNA of the CDR3: TGTGCCGGGACTAGCGGGAGCACAGATACGCAGTATTTT. This codes for CAGTSGSTDTQYF.

V is TRBV6-5 and J is TRBJ2-7; 8 bases agree with TRBD2. Germline CDR1 is MNHEY and CDR2 is SVGAGI. This CDR3 is 13 amino acids long. The ends lost 8 bases at V and 4 bases at J; junction bases unmatched: 7. Here the CDR3 reads CASGGLGYYEQYF. The DNA of the CDR3 is TGTGCCAGCGGGGGACTAGGGTATTACGAGCAGTACTTC.

V and J are TRBV2 and TRBJ2-1; 8 nucleotides line up with TRBD2. Germline CDR1 and CDR2: SNHLY and FYNNEI. V gave up 4 bases and J gave up 1 base; unmatched junction bases: 6. This CDR3 has 16 amino acids. The CDR3 DNA reads TGTGCCAGCAGTGCCCCGGGACTAGTGTCCTACAATGAGCAGTTCTTC. Translation gives CASSAPGLVSYNEQFF.

V and J are TRBV6-5 and TRBJ2-7; 7 nucleotides line up with TRBD1. The V gene end was trimmed by 0 bases and the J gene end by 4 bases; junction bases not matched to a gene: 6. Germline CDR1 and CDR2: MNHEY and SVGAGI. The CDR3 is 15 residues long. This chain's CDR3 is CASSYSRGGGYEQYF. In nucleotides, the CDR3 is TGTGCCAGCAGTTACTCGAGAGGGGGCGGGTACGAGCAGTACTTC.

The V and J genes are TRBV6-6 and TRBJ1-2; weak D call: TRBD1 (5 bases). This CDR3 spans 14 amino acids. Germline CDR1 MNHNY, CDR2 SVGAGI (reference sequence). Trimming left V 2 bases short and J 6 bases short, with 13 bases between. In DNA form, the CDR3 reads TGTGCCAGCAGTTACCCCTCGGGACTTGATGGCTACACCTTC. It is translated as CASSYPSGLDGYTF.

The rearrangement links TRBV5-4 to TRBJ2-1; 7 nucleotides match TRBD1. Germline-derived CDR1 and CDR2 are SGHNT and YYREEE (reference sequence). V lost 7 bases to trimming and J lost 5 bases; unmatched junction nucleotides: 3. CDR3 length: 12 residues. CDR3 loop: CASRGTDNEQFF. The CDR3, as DNA: TGTGCCAGCCGTGGGACAGACAATGAGCAGTTCTTC.

The rearrangement links TRBV5-1 to TRBJ2-1; D is perhaps TRBD1 (6 bases). This CDR3 is built from 15 residues. V was trimmed by 0 bases and J by 4 bases, leaving 11 bases between them. Germline-derived CDR1 and CDR2 are SGHRS and YFSETQ. The CDR3 coding sequence is TGCGCCAGCAGCTTGGACAGGGCAGTTTACAATGAGCAGTTCTTC. As protein: CASSLDRAVYNEQFF.

For this clone: The same CDR3 also results from other DNA sequences found in this sample. The gene calls are TRBV7-2 and TRBJ2-4, with TRBD1 matching 8 bases. The CDR3 loop spans 17 amino acids. Germline CDR1 SGHTA, CDR2 FQGNSA. Trimming took 1 base from V and 0 from J; bases not matched to a gene: 5. Written as DNA, the CDR3 is TGTGCCAGCAGCTTAGGGACAGGGACGATAGCCAAAAACATTCAGTACTTC. Residues: CASSLGTGTIAKNIQYF.

The chain employs TRBV28 and TRBJ1-2; possibly TRBD1 for D (6 bases). V lost 5 bases and J 8 bases, leaving 24 bases between the germline ends. The CDR3 is 16 amino acids. Germline assignment: CDR1 MDHEN and CDR2 SYDVKM. CDR3: CASSAQFRGPRMGYTF. The CDR3 DNA reads TGTGCCAGCAGTGCGCAGTTCAGGGGCCCTAGGATGGGCTACACCTTC.

The V call is TRBV9, the J call TRBJ2-5, with D perhaps TRBD1 (5 bases). The CDR3 is made up of 13 amino acids. Germline V gene data show CDR1 as SGDLS and CDR2 as YYNGEE. V gave up 4 bases and J gave up 5 bases, with 12 bases separating them. CDR3 sequence reads: CASSPQGSETQYF. CDR3 coding DNA: TGTGCCAGCAGCCCTCAGGGAAGTGAGACCCAGTACTTC.

V and J are TRBV7-2 and TRBJ1-5; D is perhaps TRBD1 (5 bases). Germline loops: CDR1 SGHTA, CDR2 FQGNSA. Trimming cost V 5 bases and J 2 bases, with 7 bases left between them. The length of the CDR3 is 13 residues. This chain's CDR3 is CASSRGGNQPQHF. CDR3 nucleotides: TGTGCCAGCAGCAGGGGCGGCAATCAGCCCCAGCATTTT.

The V gene is TRBV30, the J gene TRBJ2-5; TRBD2 aligns across 11 bases. After removal of 2 bases from V and 2 bases from J, the junction contained 4 bases not matched to a gene. The CDR3 has 15 residues. CDR1 and CDR2 from the germline V gene are GTSNPN and SVGIG (reference sequence). Here the CDR3 reads CAWSSIAGGQETQYF. In DNA form, the CDR3 reads TGTGCCTGGAGTTCTATAGCGGGGGGGCAAGAGACCCAGTACTTC.

The chain has TRBV18 and TRBJ2-3; D possibly corresponds to TRBD1 (6 bases). Germline loops: CDR1 KGHSH, CDR2 LQKENI. This CDR3 is built from 14 residues. V gave up 8 bases and J gave up 7 bases, with 19 bases separating them. The DNA of the CDR3 is TGTGCCAGCGGCGGACAGACCCAGGGAAATACGCAGTATTTT. This codes for CASGGQTQGNTQYF.

V usage is TRBV7-2 and J usage is TRBJ1-2, with D tentatively TRBD1 (5 bases). CDR1 is SGHTA and CDR2 is FQGNSA in the germline V gene. Deletions cut 1 base from V and 1 base from J, with 13 bases between. The CDR3 sequence is 16 residues long. The DNA of the CDR3 is TGTGCCAGCAGCTTAGGTCCAGGGATCTTTAACTATGGCTACACCTTC. This translates into CASSLGPGIFNYGYTF.

The chain is built from TRBV7-2 and TRBJ2-7; weak D call: TRBD2 (6 bases). V was shortened by 5 bases and J by 5 bases, with 19 bases between the two germline ends. Germline values: CDR1 SGHTA, CDR2 FQGNSA. The CDR3 length is 15 residues. Here the CDR3 reads CASSPQPGDLHEQYF. In DNA, the CDR3 is TGTGCCAGCAGCCCCCAGCCGGGGGACCTACACGAGCAGTACTTC.

The chain joins TRBV7-9 to TRBJ2-2, with TRBD1 identical over 8 bases. Losses at the gene ends were 5 bases for V and 6 bases for J; bases not matched to a gene: 8. This CDR3 is 15 amino acids long. CDR1 is SEHNR, CDR2 FQNEAQ, per germline (reference sequence). CDR3 coding DNA: TGTGCCAGCAGCCGGACAGGGCGGGGATCCGGGGAGCTGTTTTTT. Translation gives CASSRTGRGSGELFF.

This chain joins TRBV15 and TRBJ2-2; 7 nucleotides agree with TRBD2. The germline CDR1 and CDR2 sequences are LNHNV and YYDKDF (reference sequence). The CDR3 length is 15 residues. V lost 8 bases to trimming and J lost 0 bases; unmatched junction nucleotides: 6. Here the CDR3 DNA reads TGTGCCACCGGGAGCGGGGCCACGAACACCGGGGAGCTGTTTTTT. This sequence encodes CATGSGATNTGELFF.